This entry lists 6 T cell receptor beta chains sequenced from one sample in a study of Ad26.COV2.S vaccination and SARS-CoV-2 variants. Described treatment: over 15 received Ad26.COV2.S at low or high dose, single or two shots; a few received placebo; per-sample allocation not given. Vaccine and placebo recipients were sampled on day 63 after the first injection. TCRdb's table, derived via immunoSEQ multiplex PCR, lists solely in-frame clones and lacks some. The top ten clones hold roughly 3% of a sample with under 250,000 clones, around 90% of them seen once. The source material was peripheral blood, sampled in a trial of Ad26.COV2.S vaccine versus placebo. The receptors derive from a person between 18 and 65 years old who received the Ad26.COV2.S COVID-19 vaccine or a placebo.

The chain has TRBV2 and TRBJ1-2; 8 nucleotides align to TRBD1. There are 15 residues in the CDR3. V dropped 6 bases and J dropped 4; count of bases not matched to a gene: 10. The germline CDR1 and CDR2 sequences are SNHLY and FYNNEI. CDR3: CASREDRAQAYGYTF. As DNA, the CDR3 is TGTGCCAGCAGGGAGGACAGGGCCCAAGCCTATGGCTACACCTTC.

The V call is TRBV6-6, the J call TRBJ2-1, with D hard to call. Looked up from germline, CDR1 is MNHNY and CDR2 is SVGAGI (reference sequence). The V end was cut by 2 bases, the J end by 7 bases, with 9 bases between. This CDR3 has 13 amino acids. The CDR3 sequence is CASSYMAKNEQFF. As DNA, the CDR3 is TGTGCCAGCAGTTACATGGCGAAGAATGAGCAGTTCTTC.

The rearrangement links TRBV7-8 to TRBJ1-5; D ambiguous. Germline CDR1 and CDR2: SGHVS and FQNEAQ. This CDR3 comprises 13 residues. V lost 0 bases to trimming and J lost 3 bases, with 3 bases between them. CDR3: CASSLAHNQPQHF. For the CDR3, the DNA is TGTGCCAGCAGCTTAGCCCACAATCAGCCCCAGCATTTT.

Here the CDR3 reads CASSTLGGPSYGYTF. The CDR3 coding sequence is TGTGCCAGCAGTACCCTAGGAGGTCCCTCATATGGCTACACCTTC. The V and J genes are TRBV6-5 and TRBJ1-2; D unresolved. This CDR3 has 15 residues. Deletions cut 5 bases from V and 5 bases from J, with 18 bases between. Per germline, CDR1 MNHEY and CDR2 SVGAGI.

The genes are TRBV2 and TRBJ2-1; D is uncertain. Trimming removed 3 bases at V and 12 bases at J, with 12 bases between. In germline, CDR1 is SNHLY, CDR2 FYNNEI. The CDR3 is made up of 12 amino acids. The CDR3 sequence: CASSDVAIRQFF. CDR3 bases: TGTGCCAGCAGTGACGTGGCTATTCGGCAGTTCTTC.

The chain recombines TRBV6-6 with TRBJ2-7; D may be TRBD1 or TRBD2 (5 bases each). Trimming removed 10 bases from V and 10 bases from J, with 26 bases in between. In germline, CDR1 is MNHNY, CDR2 SVGAGI (reference sequence). This CDR3 is built from 14 residues. In DNA form, the CDR3 reads TGTGCCACGGGGCAGGGTCAAACGGCCCCAACACAGTACGTC. It codes for CATGQGQTAPTQYV.